Each of the 9 T cell receptor beta chains below was sequenced from the same sample in a study of blood T cell repertoires in COVID-19. Sequencing was performed with immunoSEQ multiplex PCR; in TCRdb, only in-frame clones are kept and a portion is missing. The sample shows about 100,000 clones, roughly 88% of them seen only once. Material for sequencing was peripheral blood. The receptors shown here come from a woman aged 55 to 70 with acute or convalescent COVID-19.

The chain couples TRBV5-4 to TRBJ1-2; 8 bases fit TRBD1. Unmatched junction bases numbered 4, after V lost 3 bases and J lost 6 bases. Germline V gives CDR1 SGHNT, CDR2 YYREEE (reference sequence). CDR3 length equals 13 residues. The CDR3 loop reads CASSSGGRDGYTF. DNA for the CDR3: TGTGCCAGCAGCTCAGGGGGCCGCGATGGCTACACCTTC.

This chain connects TRBV7-9 to TRBJ1-1; maybe TRBD1 (5 bases). CDR3 length: 13 residues. Trimming removed 5 bases at V and 7 bases at J, with 14 bases between. The germline V gene has CDR1 SEHNR and CDR2 FQNEAQ (reference sequence). The chain's CDR3 is CASSPLTGGEAFF. The CDR3 bases are TGTGCCAGCAGCCCACTGACGGGGGGTGAAGCTTTCTTT.

The chain uses TRBV9 and TRBJ1-1; D is unclear. V lost 4 bases to trimming and J lost 7 bases, with 17 bases between them. The CDR3 contains 14 residues. The germline V gene encodes CDR1 SGDLS and CDR2 YYNGEE. CDR3 DNA sequence: TGTGCCAGCAGCCCCCGTGGGGAGGATTTTGAAGCTTTCTTT. Translated: CASSPRGEDFEAFF.

V usage is TRBV30 and J usage is TRBJ2-5, with TRBD2 as a possible D gene (5 bases). CDR1 and CDR2 (germline): GTSNPN, SVGIG (reference sequence). V lost 2 bases and J 7 bases, leaving 20 bases between the germline ends. CDR3 length equals 15 residues. Here the CDR3 reads CAWSPNLRGKGTQYF. CDR3 nucleotides: TGTGCCTGGAGTCCCAACTTACGGGGAAAAGGGACCCAGTACTTC.

The J gene is TRBJ1-2, the V gene TRBV10-3; TRBD1 matches 8 bases. From germline, CDR1 is ENHRY and CDR2 SYGVKD. Unmatched junction bases numbered 4, after V lost 0 bases and J lost 4 bases. The CDR3 sequence is 15 residues long. The CDR3 nucleotides read TGTGCCATCAGTGAGTCGACAGGGGCGGGCTATGGCTACACCTTC. Translated: CAISESTGAGYGYTF.

This clone was recorded once. V usage is TRBV18 and J usage is TRBJ2-7; TRBD2 aligns across 13 bases. With V trimmed by 6 bases and J by 5 bases, 4 bases remained unmatched. This CDR3 spans 14 amino acids. The germline gives CDR1 KGHSH, CDR2 LQKENI. The CDR3 here is CASSGGTSGNEQYF. CDR3 coding DNA: TGTGCCAGCTCTGGCGGGACTAGCGGGAACGAGCAGTACTTC.

The chain recombines TRBV19 with TRBJ1-5; D not certain. Trimming removed 8 bases at V and 0 bases at J, with 14 bases between. Germline V gives CDR1 LNHDA, CDR2 SQIVND (reference sequence). The CDR3 contains 15 residues. The CDR3 loop is CASPSSTNSNQPQHF. The CDR3 nucleotides are TGTGCCAGTCCCTCATCTACGAATAGCAATCAGCCCCAGCATTTT.

This clone has a single count. J is TRBJ1-6 and V is TRBV10-1, with a possible D match to TRBD1 (6 bases). Germline CDR1 is WNHNN and CDR2 is SYGVQD (reference sequence). The CDR3 contains 18 residues. V shed 8 bases and J shed 9 bases, with 29 bases lying between them. Here the CDR3 reads CASEVVRYRDIGRSPLHF. CDR3 DNA sequence: TGCGCCAGCGAAGTAGTGCGGTACCGGGACATCGGGCGTTCACCCCTCCACTTT.

As DNA, the CDR3 is TGCGCCAGCAGCTTGGAAGGGGGTACCGAGCAGTACTTC. This gives the protein CASSLEGGTEQYF. The chain has TRBV5-1 and TRBJ2-7, with TRBD1 as a possible D gene (6 bases). V lost 0 bases to trimming and J lost 6 bases, with 10 bases between them. Germline CDR1 and CDR2: SGHRS and YFSETQ. The CDR3 loop spans 13 amino acids.